The source of this TCR beta chain is a study of T cells after yellow fever vaccination. TCRdb reprocessed the 5' RACE reads via MiXCR and lists one record per CDR3 protein. This table has a few hundred thousand distinct CDR3 sequences, approximately 13% appearing once. The CDR3 is made up of 13 amino acids. V lost 2 bases and J lost 12; bases outside the gene matches: 7. CDR1 is MGHRA and CDR2 is YSYEKL in the germline V gene. The TCR originated in a man between 18 and 35 years old who received the YFV17D yellow fever vaccine. The starting material was CD4+ T cells sorted from PBMCs, obtained 15 days after the yellow fever booster vaccination. The chain recombines TRBV4-1 with TRBJ2-1, with TRBD2 identical over 7 bases. The CDR3, as DNA: TGCGCCAGCAGCCAACCGTCAAGCGGGGTGCAGTTCTTC. The encoded protein is CASSQPSSGVQFF.